This note documents a single T cell receptor (beta chain) sequence. Over several immunoSEQ plates, each subset's genomic DNA was distributed in even portions. The input for sorted-subset replicate PCRs was approximately 210 ng DNA, some 28,000 T cell genomes. The data were produced by immunoSEQ multiplex PCR, yet TCRdb's version contains in-frame clones alone and is incomplete. The sample lists 2 million to 3 million clones, more than 80% occurring once. These data originate in a study of shared clonotypes between healthy human individuals. In the study overall: Donors were a couple of women and a few men aged 18 to 49.

Trimming pared 6 bases from V and 11 bases from J, leaving 14 bases between. From germline, CDR1 is MNHEY and CDR2 SMNVEV (reference sequence). The CDR3 consists of 13 residues. All the donors were Caucasian adults who lived in Nashville, Tennessee. V is TRBV27 and J is TRBJ2-6; no clear D. Sample: naive CD4+ T cells sorted from blood. Noted subset: CD45RA+ positively selected. This TCR came from a man younger than 30 in good health. Written as DNA, the CDR3 is TGTGCCAGCAGCCCAGGTAGATTCGACGTCCTGACTTTC. Translation: CASSPGRFDVLTF.